This entry lists 15 T cell receptor beta chains sequenced from one sample in a study of blood T cell repertoires in COVID-19. Profiling relied on immunoSEQ multiplex PCR, and the TCRdb table lists in-frame clones only, not all of them. The sample consists of 85,000 to 130,000 clones, 80% to 90% of them appearing once. Sequenced sample: PBMCs or T cells enriched from blood (not recorded which). These TCRs come from a woman aged 45-59 years who had recovered from COVID-19.

The chain combines TRBV7-8 with TRBJ1-2; D gene uncertain. CDR1 is SGHVS and CDR2 is FQNEAQ in the germline V gene. V shed 3 bases and J shed 8 bases, with 13 bases lying between them. The CDR3 contains 13 residues. CDR3 sequence (DNA): TGTGCCAGCAGCTTTAAAGGGAGTGGAGGCTACACCTTC. Its protein product is CASSFKGSGGYTF.

The rearrangement uses TRBV19 and TRBJ2-7, with 7 bases lining up with TRBD1. CDR1 is LNHDA, CDR2 SQIVND, per germline (reference sequence). The CDR3 sequence is 13 residues long. Unmatched junction bases numbered 4, after V lost 6 bases and J lost 2 bases. This chain's CDR3 is CASSPGTAYEQYF. The CDR3 DNA sequence: TGTGCCAGTAGCCCCGGGACAGCCTACGAGCAGTACTTC.

The rearrangement uses TRBV27 and TRBJ2-2, with 12 positions matching TRBD2. Trimming at V came to 8 bases and at J to 5 bases, leaving 3 bases not matched to a gene. Germline assignment: CDR1 MNHEY and CDR2 SMNVEV (reference sequence). The CDR3 length is 14 residues. The CDR3 sequence is CASGLAGSTGELFF. CDR3 coding DNA: TGTGCCAGCGGACTAGCGGGAAGTACCGGGGAGCTGTTTTTT.

This chain links TRBV27 with TRBJ1-6; D call uncertain. CDR1 and CDR2 from the germline V gene are MNHEY and SMNVEV (reference sequence). The length of the CDR3 is 17 residues. V gave up 2 bases and J gave up 9 bases, with 20 bases separating them. CDR3 DNA sequence: TGTGCCAGCAGTTTAGCGATTAGACCCTCTGGAGGTTCACCCCTCCACTTT. It translates to CASSLAIRPSGGSPLHF.

The V call is TRBV5-3, the J call TRBJ2-5, with 7 positions matching TRBD1. TRBV5-3 is an ORF; its function is uncertain. CDR3 length equals 13 residues. Trimming at V came to 6 bases and at J to 5 bases, leaving 7 bases not matched to a gene. CDR3 sequence: CARTPFRGETQYF. The CDR3 coding sequence is TGTGCCAGAACCCCCTTCAGGGGGGAGACCCAGTACTTC.

The chain combines TRBV2 with TRBJ2-1, with 13 bases aligning to TRBD2. V trimming: 6 bases; J trimming: 4 bases; junction bases outside the gene matches: 3. The CDR3 runs 15 residues. The V gene's germline CDR1 is SNHLY and CDR2 FYNNEI. The CDR3: CASRGLAGRYNEQFF. CDR3 nucleotide sequence: TGTGCCAGCAGGGGACTAGCGGGGCGATACAATGAGCAGTTCTTC.

The gene calls are TRBV27 and TRBJ2-2, with D maybe TRBD1 (5 bases). In germline, CDR1 is MNHEY, CDR2 SMNVEV (reference sequence). The CDR3 is 16 amino acids. Trimming pared 3 bases from V and 3 bases from J, leaving 14 bases between. The CDR3 reads CASSFAASGYTGELFF. DNA of the CDR3: TGTGCCAGCAGTTTCGCGGCCTCAGGGTACACCGGGGAGCTGTTTTTT.

The chain couples TRBV27 to TRBJ1-1; no definite D call. There are 14 residues in the CDR3. CDR1 and CDR2 from the germline V gene are MNHEY and SMNVEV (reference sequence). V dropped 0 bases and J dropped 3 bases, with 8 bases sitting between them. The CDR3 region has the DNA TGTGCCAGCAGTTTATCGTGGAGGGACACTGAAGCTTTCTTT. Translated: CASSLSWRDTEAFF.

The rearrangement links TRBV7-3 to TRBJ2-3; D is undetermined. The germline V gene encodes CDR1 SGHTA and CDR2 FQGTGA. Trimming cost V 0 bases and J 0 bases, with 4 bases left between them. This CDR3 is 14 amino acids long. The CDR3 coding sequence is TGTGCCAGCAGCTTAACGGGCAGCACAGATACGCAGTATTTT. Translating it yields CASSLTGSTDTQYF.

This chain uses TRBV5-1 with TRBJ2-5; TRBD2 matches at 10 bases. The CDR3 runs 17 residues. The V and J ends lost 4 bases and 4 bases, in that order; junction bases with no gene match: 13. Germline CDR1 is SGHRS and CDR2 is YFSETQ. This chain's CDR3 is CASSPVPSGSSGETQYF. The DNA of the CDR3 is TGCGCCAGCAGCCCGGTACCTAGCGGGAGCTCGGGAGAGACCCAGTACTTC.

This chain links TRBV28 with TRBJ2-2; 11 bases fit TRBD2. J gave up 4 bases and V 10 bases, and 8 bases lay outside the gene matches. Germline CDR1 reads MDHEN; CDR2 reads SYDVKM. The CDR3 loop spans 15 amino acids. The DNA of the CDR3 is TGTGCCACCTCACTAGCGGGGGCCGGCACCGGGGAGCTGTTTTTT. It specifies CATSLAGAGTGELFF.

This sequence joins TRBV14 and TRBJ2-2; 9 nucleotides line up with TRBD1. The junction had 5 bases not matched to a gene; V was cut back by 4 bases and J by 5 bases. Germline loops: CDR1 SGHDN, CDR2 FVKESK. This CDR3 is 15 amino acids long. CDR3 in amino acids: CASSPPGTGTGELFF. In nucleotides, the CDR3 is TGTGCCAGCAGCCCACCCGGGACAGGGACCGGGGAGCTGTTTTTT.

This rearrangement joins TRBV11-2 to TRBJ2-5, with TRBD1 matching over 9 bases. The CDR3 covers 13 residues. Trimming took 6 bases from V and 4 from J; bases not matched to a gene: 3. Germline CDR1 reads SGHAT; CDR2 reads FQNNGV. The CDR3 loop is CASSGTGRETQYF. The CDR3 DNA is TGTGCCAGCAGTGGGACAGGGAGAGAGACCCAGTACTTC.

The V gene is TRBV7-3, the J gene TRBJ2-1; 9 positions match TRBD1. CDR1 SGHTA and CDR2 FQGTGA come from the germline V gene. This CDR3 region has 15 residues. The J segment lost 7 bases and the V segment lost 5 bases, leaving 9 bases of the junction unmatched. The CDR3 nucleotides read TGTGCCAGCAGCCAAGGACAGGGGAGTGGGAATGAGCAGTTCTTC. Translating gives CASSQGQGSGNEQFF.

The chain uses TRBV2 and TRBJ2-3, with TRBD2 matching 7 bases. This CDR3 spans 15 amino acids. Germline CDR1 and CDR2: SNHLY and FYNNEI. V was clipped by 7 bases and J by 3 bases; unmatched bases: 10. The CDR3 nucleotides are TGTGCCAGCACACATCCCTTGCGGGAGACAGATACGCAGTATTTT. Translated: CASTHPLRETDTQYF.